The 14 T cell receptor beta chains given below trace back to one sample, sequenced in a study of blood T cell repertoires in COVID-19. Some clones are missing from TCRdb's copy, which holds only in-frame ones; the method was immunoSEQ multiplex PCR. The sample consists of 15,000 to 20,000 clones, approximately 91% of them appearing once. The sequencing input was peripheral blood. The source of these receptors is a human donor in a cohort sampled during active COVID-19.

In DNA form, the CDR3 reads TGTGCCAGCAGCTGGGACAGGGGGCCATCTGAAGCTTTCTTT. Amino acids: CASSWDRGPSEAFF. J is TRBJ1-1 and V is TRBV7-8; the match to TRBD1 covers 12 bases. V lost 4 bases to trimming and J lost 6 bases; unmatched junction nucleotides: 3. The CDR3 is 14 amino acids. Germline loops: CDR1 SGHVS, CDR2 FQNEAQ.

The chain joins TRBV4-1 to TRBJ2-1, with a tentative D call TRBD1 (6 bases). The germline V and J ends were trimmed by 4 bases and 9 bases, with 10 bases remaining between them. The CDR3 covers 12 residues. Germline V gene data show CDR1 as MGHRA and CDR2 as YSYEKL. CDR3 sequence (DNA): TGCGCCAGCAGCCTCACAGGGTCTGAGCAGTTCTTC. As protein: CASSLTGSEQFF.

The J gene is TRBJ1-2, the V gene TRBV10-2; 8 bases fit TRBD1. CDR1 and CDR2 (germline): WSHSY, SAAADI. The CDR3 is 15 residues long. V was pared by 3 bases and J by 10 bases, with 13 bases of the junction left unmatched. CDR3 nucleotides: TGCGCCAGCAGTGAATTCGGGACAGGCTATTTCGACTACACCTTC. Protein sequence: CASSEFGTGYFDYTF.

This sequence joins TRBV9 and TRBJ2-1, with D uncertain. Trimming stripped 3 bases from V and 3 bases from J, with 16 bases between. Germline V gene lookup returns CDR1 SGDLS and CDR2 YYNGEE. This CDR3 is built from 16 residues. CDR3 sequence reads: CASSADELGYYNEQFF. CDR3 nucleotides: TGTGCCAGCAGCGCCGACGAGTTGGGCTACTACAATGAGCAGTTCTTC.

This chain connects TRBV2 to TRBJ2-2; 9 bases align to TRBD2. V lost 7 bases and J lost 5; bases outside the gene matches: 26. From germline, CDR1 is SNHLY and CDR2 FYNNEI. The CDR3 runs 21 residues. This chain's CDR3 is CASNPAGHFGSGGLWTGELFF. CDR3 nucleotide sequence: TGTGCCAGCAACCCGGCAGGGCACTTTGGGAGCGGGGGGCTTTGGACCGGGGAGCTGTTTTTT.

CDR3 nucleotides: TGTGCCACCAGCAGTGGACTAGCGGGGGACACCTTCTCCTACAATGAGCAGTTCTTC. It codes for CATSSGLAGDTFSYNEQFF. The genes are TRBV15 and TRBJ2-1; 13 positions match TRBD2. Losses at the gene ends were 3 bases for V and 0 bases for J; bases not matched to a gene: 8. The CDR3 extends over 19 amino acids. CDR1 is LNHNV and CDR2 is YYDKDF in the germline V gene (reference sequence).

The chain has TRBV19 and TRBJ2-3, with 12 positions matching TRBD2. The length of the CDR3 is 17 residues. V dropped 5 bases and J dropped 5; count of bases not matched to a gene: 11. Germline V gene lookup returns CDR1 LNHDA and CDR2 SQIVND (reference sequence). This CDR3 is CASSPFLAGGPRDTQYF. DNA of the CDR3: TGTGCCAGTAGTCCGTTTCTAGCGGGGGGGCCAAGAGATACGCAGTATTTT.

The CDR3 DNA is TGTGCCAGCAGCTTAGGAGGAGGGTTTGGTGGCTACACCTTC. Translating it yields CASSLGGGFGGYTF. V and J are TRBV7-9 and TRBJ1-2; D gene unclear. This CDR3 is 14 amino acids long. The germline V gene has CDR1 SEHNR and CDR2 FQNEAQ (reference sequence). Trimming took off 1 base at V and 7 bases at J, with 13 bases between the two ends.

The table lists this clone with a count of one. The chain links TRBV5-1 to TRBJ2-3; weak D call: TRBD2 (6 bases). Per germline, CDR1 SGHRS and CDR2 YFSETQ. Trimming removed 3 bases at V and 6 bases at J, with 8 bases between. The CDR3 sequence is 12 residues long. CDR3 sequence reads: CASSWEVDTQYF. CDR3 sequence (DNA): TGCGCCAGCAGCTGGGAGGTTGATACGCAGTATTTT.

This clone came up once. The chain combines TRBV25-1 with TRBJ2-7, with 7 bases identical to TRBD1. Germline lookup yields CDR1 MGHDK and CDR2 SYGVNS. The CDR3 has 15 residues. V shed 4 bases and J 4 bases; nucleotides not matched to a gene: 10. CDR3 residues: CASSASRTGSYEQYF. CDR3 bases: TGTGCCAGCAGTGCATCCAGGACAGGCAGTTACGAGCAGTACTTC.

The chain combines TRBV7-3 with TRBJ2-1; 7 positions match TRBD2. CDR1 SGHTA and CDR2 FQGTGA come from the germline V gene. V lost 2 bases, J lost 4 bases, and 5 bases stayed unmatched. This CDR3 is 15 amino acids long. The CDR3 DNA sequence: TGTGCCAGCAGCTTAGGCGGGGGAGAGTACAATGAGCAGTTCTTC. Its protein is CASSLGGGEYNEQFF. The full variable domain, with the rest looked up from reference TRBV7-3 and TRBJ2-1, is GAGVSQTPSNKVTEKGKYVELRCDPISGHTALYWYRQSLGQGPEFLIYFQGTGAADDSGLPNDRFFAVRPEGSVSTLKIQRTERGDSAVYLCASSLGGGEYNEQFFGPGTRLTVL.

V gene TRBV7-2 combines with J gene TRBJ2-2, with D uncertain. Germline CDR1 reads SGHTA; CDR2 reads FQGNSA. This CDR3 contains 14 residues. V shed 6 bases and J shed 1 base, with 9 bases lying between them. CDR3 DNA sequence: TGTGCCAGCAGGAAGCCTATGAACACCGGGGAGCTGTTTTTT. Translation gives CASRKPMNTGELFF.

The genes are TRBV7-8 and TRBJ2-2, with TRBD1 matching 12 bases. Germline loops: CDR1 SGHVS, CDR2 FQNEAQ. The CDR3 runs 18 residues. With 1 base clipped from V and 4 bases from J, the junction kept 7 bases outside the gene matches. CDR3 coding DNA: TGTGCCAGCAGCTTAGGGGACAGGGGGCAGCCCTCCACCGGGGAGCTGTTTTTT. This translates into CASSLGDRGQPSTGELFF.

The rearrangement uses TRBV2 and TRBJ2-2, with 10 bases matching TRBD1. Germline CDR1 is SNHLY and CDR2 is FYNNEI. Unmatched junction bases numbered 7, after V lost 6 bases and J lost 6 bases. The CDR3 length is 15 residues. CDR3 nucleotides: TGTGCCAGCAGCACCGGGACAGGGGTATCCGGGGAGCTGTTTTTT. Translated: CASSTGTGVSGELFF.